These T cell receptor beta chains were read from a single sample in a study of cytomegalovirus exposure and HLA in healthy donors. The protocol was immunoSEQ multiplex PCR, while the TCRdb copy is restricted to in-frame clones and leaves out a portion. The sample yields 63,000 or so clones, 65% to 80% seen once. The sequencing input was PBMCs. All receptors come from a woman between 25 and 40 years old in good health and CMV-seronegative. CDR3s include the opening cysteine and the closing phenylalanine or tryptophan. A D gene is named only where the DNA matches it firmly. Clone size is not always given. Where it is, it says once, few, many or a class for expanded clones.

>TRBJ2-5|TRBV30|TRBD2|-
CAWSRTSGVGKTQYF
TGTGCCTGGAGTAGAACTAGCGGAGTGGGAAAGACCCAGTACTTC
>TRBJ1-1|TRBV18|-|-
CASSPDRLNTEAFF
TGTGCCAGCTCACCCGACAGGCTGAACACTGAAGCTTTCTTT
>TRBJ2-6|TRBV18|-|-
CASSPGSAGSGANVLTF
TGTGCCAGCTCACCAGGTTCCGCGGGCTCTGGGGCCAACGTCCTGACTTTC
>TRBJ2-7|TRBV11-2|-|-
CASSLPAPAPGYF
TGTGCCAGCAGCTTACCCGCTCCGGCCCCGGGGTACTTC
>TRBJ1-1|TRBV19|TRBD1|-
CASSSRPGQGSSDNTEAFF
TGTGCCAGTAGTTCTAGACCGGGACAGGGATCGAGTGACAACACTGAAGCTTTCTTT
>TRBJ1-1|TRBV11-1|-|-
CASKLGRGNTEAFF
TGTGCCAGCAAATTAGGTCGGGGGAACACTGAAGCTTTCTTT
>TRBJ2-3|TRBV25-1|-|-
CASSAIRQGGADTQYF
TGTGCCAGCAGTGCGATTCGACAGGGAGGTGCAGATACGCAGTATTTT
>TRBJ2-1|TRBV5-1|TRBD1|-
CASSPGQGYNEQFF
TGCGCCAGCAGTCCGGGACAGGGATACAATGAGCAGTTCTTC
>TRBJ2-2|TRBV15|TRBD1|once
CATSRDRDPRTGELFF
TGTGCCACCAGCCGGGACAGGGATCCGCGGACCGGGGAGCTGTTTTTT
>TRBJ2-3|TRBV4-3|TRBD2|-
CASSPYSAGGADTQYF
TGCGCCAGCAGCCCCTATTCTGCGGGAGGGGCAGATACGCAGTATTTT
>TRBJ2-5|TRBV10-2|-|few
CASSGEAVRTQYF
TGCGCCAGCAGTGGTGAAGCGGTACGGACCCAGTACTTC
>TRBJ1-1|TRBV18|-|once
CASSPPSGQSMNTEAFF
TGTGCCAGCTCACCACCGTCCGGACAGAGCATGAACACTGAAGCTTTCTTT
>TRBJ1-2|TRBV6-5|-|-
CASEGEYGYTF
TGTGCCAGCGAGGGGGAGTATGGCTACACCTTC
>TRBJ1-4|TRBV1|-|few
CTSSHGAGGTGNEKLFF
TGCACCAGCAGCCATGGAGCTGGGGGGACAGGGAATGAAAAACTGTTTTTT
>TRBJ2-2|TRBV11-3|-|once
CASSGLSGANTGELFF
TGTGCCAGCAGTGGACTTAGCGGAGCGAACACCGGGGAGCTGTTTTTT
>TRBJ1-3|TRBV6-6|TRBD1|few
CASRAQGAASGNTIYF
TGTGCCAGCAGGGCACAGGGGGCGGCTTCTGGAAACACCATATATTTT
>TRBJ2-1|TRBV12-5|TRBD2|-
CASAGTSGRPSSSYNEQFF
TGTGCTAGTGCCGGGACTAGCGGGAGGCCATCGAGCTCCTACAATGAGCAGTTCTTC
>TRBJ2-3|TRBV10-3|-|-
CAISKSGESTDTQYF
TGTGCCATCAGTAAGTCAGGAGAGAGCACAGATACGCAGTATTTT
>TRBJ1-2|TRBV7-9|-|-
CASSFLSQQGSGYTF
TGTGCCAGCAGCTTCTTATCCCAACAGGGATCTGGCTACACCTTC
>TRBJ1-1|TRBV9|-|-
CASSPGDTAGNTEAFF
TGTGCCAGCAGCCCCGGGGACACCGCTGGGAACACTGAAGCTTTCTTT
>TRBJ1-6|TRBV27|TRBD1|few
CASSGQGNSPLHF
TGTGCCAGCAGCGGACAGGGAAATTCACCCCTCCACTTT
>TRBJ1-1|TRBV19|-|-
CATREGPGAFF
TGTGCCACGAGGGAGGGGCCTGGGGCTTTCTTT
>TRBJ2-3|TRBV6-5|-|-
CASSLVGGGTDTQYF
TGTGCCAGCAGCCTAGTAGGAGGCGGCACAGATACGCAGTATTTT
>TRBJ1-2|TRBV11-3|-|-
CASSSAWGGYGYTF
TGTGCCAGCAGCTCCGCCTGGGGAGGCTATGGCTACACCTTC
>TRBJ1-2|TRBV4-3|TRBD1|-
CASSQNLGGDYGYTF
TGCGCCAGCAGCCAGAACTTAGGGGGCGACTATGGCTACACCTTC
>TRBJ2-1|TRBV9|-|-
CASSVGDLDPNEQFF
TGTGCCAGCAGCGTAGGGGACTTAGACCCCAATGAGCAGTTCTTC
>TRBJ1-2|TRBV18|-|-
CASSPRDGRDGYTF
TGTGCCAGCTCACCTAGGGACGGGCGGGACGGCTACACCTTC
>TRBJ2-2|TRBV7-7|TRBD1|-
CASSLVLSGTANTGELFF
TGTGCCAGCAGCTTAGTCCTTTCCGGGACAGCAAACACCGGGGAGCTGTTTTTT
>TRBJ2-7|TRBV4-2|-|-
CASSQDPVRPGDYEQYF
TGTGCCAGCAGCCAAGATCCAGTAAGACCAGGGGATTACGAGCAGTACTTC
>TRBJ2-3|TRBV30|-|-
CAWSGLTDTQYF
TGTGCCTGGAGTGGGCTCACAGATACGCAGTATTTT
>TRBJ1-2|TRBV6-5|TRBD1|few
CASSLGQGDYGYTF
TGTGCCAGCAGTTTGGGACAGGGGGACTATGGCTACACCTTC
>TRBJ2-1|TRBV13|-|-
CASSLGLGAASGIGEQFF
TGTGCCAGCAGCTTAGGCCTAGGAGCGGCCTCGGGTATAGGTGAGCAGTTCTTC
>TRBJ2-5|TRBV6-5|TRBD1|-
CASSYLDRGGETQYF
TGTGCCAGCAGTTACCTGGACAGGGGAGGAGAGACCCAGTACTTC
>TRBJ1-1|TRBV13|TRBD1|once
CASSSRGQGMNTEAFF
TGTGCCAGCAGCTCGCGAGGACAGGGAATGAACACTGAAGCTTTCTTT
>TRBJ1-1|TRBV5-6|-|-
CASSHRGANTEAFF
TGTGCCAGCAGCCACCGGGGAGCGAACACTGAAGCTTTCTTT
>TRBJ1-2|TRBV7-2|TRBD1|few
CASSLRGPPTDYGYTF
TGTGCCAGCAGCTTAAGGGGGCCCCCTACGGACTATGGCTACACCTTC
>TRBJ1-5|TRBV5-6|-|-
CASSWRGSNQPQHF
TGTGCCAGCAGCTGGAGAGGGAGCAATCAGCCCCAGCATTTT
>TRBJ1-2|TRBV5-1|-|-
CASSSSTIKLNYGYTF
TGCGCCAGCAGCTCGAGTACCATAAAACTTAACTATGGCTACACCTTC
>TRBJ1-5|TRBV6-1|-|-
CASSVGQPGIQPQHF
TGTGCCAGCAGCGTAGGACAGCCTGGGATTCAGCCCCAGCATTTT
>TRBJ1-3|TRBV15|-|few
CATSRDRGAGNTIYF
TGTGCCACCAGCAGAGATCGGGGAGCTGGAAACACCATATATTTT
>TRBJ2-1|TRBV10-1|-|-
CASSESNRVGNEQFF
TGCGCCAGCAGTGAGTCAAACAGGGTGGGAAATGAGCAGTTCTTC
>TRBJ1-1|TRBV19|TRBD1|-
CASSPEGGGITEAFF
TGTGCCAGTAGTCCCGAAGGAGGGGGCATCACTGAAGCTTTCTTT
>TRBJ1-1|TRBV30|-|-
CAWDAQENTEAFF
TGTGCCTGGGACGCACAGGAAAACACTGAAGCTTTCTTT
>TRBJ2-6|TRBV6-1|-|-
CASKTAGANVLTF
TGTGCCAGCAAAACAGCTGGGGCCAACGTCCTGACTTTC
>TRBJ2-5|TRBV30|TRBD2|-
CAWTVAGGPLETQYF
TGTGCCTGGACCGTAGCGGGAGGGCCGTTAGAGACCCAGTACTTC